This T cell receptor beta chain is drawn from a study of T cells of healthy individuals. The length of the CDR3 is 14 residues. With 3 bases removed from V and 1 base from J, the gap between germline ends came to 10 bases. Germline V gene lookup returns CDR1 DFQATT and CDR2 SNEGSKA (reference sequence). This clonotype appeared many times. From the 5' RACE reads, TCRdb called clonotypes with MiXCR, one entry per CDR3 protein. The sample lists 40,000 to 45,000 distinct CDR3 sequences; around 4.5% were seen once. The chain uses TRBV20-1 and TRBJ1-3; D is uncertain. This TCR was recovered from a human donor in good health. The CDR3 reads CSASPTGSGNTIYF. The CDR3 bases are TGCAGTGCTAGCCCGACTGGGTCTGGAAACACCATATATTTT.